The entry that follows covers one T cell receptor beta chain sequence. Distinct nucleotide sequences in the sample also encode this CDR3. V was clipped by 4 bases and J by 4 bases, with 4 bases between them. The CDR3 is 11 amino acids. Germline CDR1 reads MDHEN; CDR2 reads SYDVKM. Sequencing was performed with immunoSEQ multiplex PCR; in TCRdb, only in-frame clones are kept and a portion is missing. Of about 680,000 clones in the sample, roughly 73% were seen once. The sample is drawn from a study of shared clonotypes between healthy human individuals. The genes are TRBV28 and TRBJ1-1; unclear D gene. This TCR came from a young woman in good health. The material sequenced was memory CD4+ T cells sorted from blood. Subset noted: CD45RA-negative fraction. The chain's CDR3 is CASSWGTEAFF. The CDR3, as DNA: TGTGCCAGCAGTTGGGGCACTGAAGCTTTCTTT.